The TCR beta chain under discussion was sequenced for a study of human T cells and chemical hapten exposure. Study-level results: The number of TCRs over 1 in 1000 frequency stayed unchanged after DPC. Donors had alopecia, so their immune response may differ from healthy people's.

There are many counts of this clonotype. What it binds is unknown. CDR3 size: 15 residues. Germline V gives CDR1 ENHRY, CDR2 SYGVKD. With V trimmed by 3 bases and J by 5 bases, 6 bases remained unmatched. Regarding time point: patch test 1, 2 weeks after DPC sensitization. Treatment noted: therapeutic diphenylcyclopropenone sensitization with weekly scalp DPC. TCRdb used MiXCR to reprocess the RACE reads, holding one entry per CDR3 protein. Of some 190,000 distinct CDR3 sequences listed, under 25% are singletons. The J gene is TRBJ1-4, the V gene TRBV10-3, with 7 nucleotides matching TRBD1. This receptor was obtained from a woman aged 45-65 years with alopecia areata. Some clones in this sample may be carry-over from other donors' samples. The sample consisted of whole blood, taken in connection with sensitization to the hapten diphenylcyclopropenone (DPC). The CDR3 is CAISEGGTANEKLFF. CDR3 nucleotide sequence: TGTGCCATCAGTGAAGGAGGGACAGCAAATGAAAAACTGTTTTTT.